Presented here are 3 T cell receptor beta chains from one specimen sequenced in a study of blood T cell repertoires in COVID-19. Measured with immunoSEQ multiplex PCR; TCRdb has only the in-frame clones, and not every one. The sample holds hundreds of thousands of clones, under 95% seen once. The material sequenced was PBMCs or T cells enriched from blood (not recorded which). The receptors derive from a man between 60 and 75 years old who had recovered from COVID-19.

About this clone: Different DNA sequences within this sample yield the same CDR3. The rearrangement links TRBV18 to TRBJ1-2; 9 positions match TRBD1. Germline-derived CDR1 and CDR2 are KGHSH and LQKENI. The V gene end was trimmed by 3 bases and the J gene end by 4 bases; junction bases not matched to a gene: 3. This CDR3 region has 14 residues. The CDR3 DNA sequence: TGTGCCAGCTCACCGGGACAGGGAGTCTATGGCTACACCTTC. Residues: CASSPGQGVYGYTF.

The rearrangement uses TRBV14 and TRBJ2-7; a possible D gene is TRBD2 (5 bases). V shed 0 bases and J shed 2 bases, with 17 bases lying between them. The CDR3 has 17 amino acids. In germline, CDR1 is SGHDN, CDR2 FVKESK. In DNA form, the CDR3 reads TGTGCCAGCAGCCAAGATCAGGTTCTGCGGGCCACCTACGAGCAGTACTTC. This sequence encodes CASSQDQVLRATYEQYF.

V and J are TRBV9 and TRBJ2-1; possible D gene TRBD2, 6 bases. This CDR3 has 15 amino acids. Trimming removed 0 bases from V and 4 bases from J, with 11 bases in between. Germline assignment: CDR1 SGDLS and CDR2 YYNGEE. The CDR3 loop is CASSVAWRGYNEQFF. Here the CDR3 DNA reads TGTGCCAGCAGCGTAGCTTGGAGGGGTTACAATGAGCAGTTCTTC.